Listed below are T cell receptor beta chains from one sample, sequenced in a study of cytomegalovirus exposure and HLA in healthy donors. The data were produced by immunoSEQ multiplex PCR, yet TCRdb's version contains in-frame clones alone and is incomplete. The sample includes about 140,000 clones, 75% to 85% of them seen just once. The sample was PBMCs. These TCRs come from a man aged 50 to 59 in good health and CMV-seronegative. Both conserved end residues are part of each CDR3. A D gene is named only where the DNA matches it firmly. Size is omitted from some rows. Given values are once, few, many or a class for expanded clones.

j_call	d_call	clone_size	v_call	cdr3_nt	cdr3_aa
TRBJ1-5	TRBD1	NA	TRBV29-1	TGCAGCGTAGAGGGGACAGGCAATCAGCCCCAGCATTTT	CSVEGTGNQPQHF
TRBJ2-6	TRBD1	NA	TRBV6-1	TGTGCCAGCAGCTCACAGGGGTTCGGGGCCAACGTCCTGACTTTC	CASSSQGFGANVLTF
TRBJ2-1	TRBD1	NA	TRBV18	TGTGCCAGCTCACCCGGGATAGGGACAGTAGGAAATGAGCAGTTCTTC	CASSPGIGTVGNEQFF
TRBJ2-4	TRBD1	NA	TRBV29-1	TGCAGCGCCACGACAGGGGAGGCCAAAAACATTCAGTACTTC	CSATTGEAKNIQYF
TRBJ1-3	NA	few	TRBV4-1	TGCGCCAGCAGCCATGGAGGAGGTGAATCCTCTGGAAACACCATATATTTT	CASSHGGGESSGNTIYF
TRBJ1-1	NA	few	TRBV28	TGTGCCAGCGGACAAGGTACAGGGTTGAGAAACACTGAAGCTTTCTTT	CASGQGTGLRNTEAFF
TRBJ1-1	TRBD1	few	TRBV28	TGTGCCAGCAGCCCTTCGGACAGGGGGTTGGCTTTCTTT	CASSPSDRGLAFF
TRBJ2-2	TRBD1	NA	TRBV4-1	TGCGCCAGCAGCCTCCGCCATCCGGGACAGGGAGTCACCGGGGAGCTGTTTTTT	CASSLRHPGQGVTGELFF
TRBJ1-2	NA	NA	TRBV4-1	TGCGCCAGCAGCCCGACAGAGAAAAACTATGGCTACACCTTC	CASSPTEKNYGYTF
TRBJ2-7	TRBD1	few	TRBV5-1	TGCGCCAGCAGCTTGGGCCCCCAGGGGGTGGGCTACGAGCAGTACTTC	CASSLGPQGVGYEQYF
TRBJ2-5	NA	few	TRBV25-1	TGTGCCAGCAGTGACGCTACACGGGATAGGGAGACCCAGTACTTC	CASSDATRDRETQYF
TRBJ2-6	NA	NA	TRBV27	TGTGCCAGCAGTTTTGTAGGAGGGAGCTCTGGGGCCAACGTCCTGACTTTC	CASSFVGGSSGANVLTF
TRBJ2-7	NA	few	TRBV5-1	TGCGCCAGCAGCTTGGACAGGTACTCCTACGAGCAGTACTTC	CASSLDRYSYEQYF
TRBJ2-7	TRBD2	few	TRBV28	TGTGCCAGCGGGAGGGGAGGGGAGTACTTC	CASGRGGEYF
TRBJ1-1	NA	NA	TRBV9	TGTGCCAGCAGCCAGGCGGCGGGGAGTAGCTTGAACACTGAAGCTTTCTTT	CASSQAAGSSLNTEAFF
TRBJ2-7	TRBD1	NA	TRBV4-1	TGCGCCAGCAGCCCGGGACAGGGGGCGAGCTACGAGCAGTACTTC	CASSPGQGASYEQYF
TRBJ2-7	TRBD1	few	TRBV5-5	TGTGCCAGCAGCCGGGATGCTGGACAGGGGGCTTACGAGCAGTACTTC	CASSRDAGQGAYEQYF
TRBJ1-2	TRBD1	NA	TRBV6-1	TGTGCCAGCAACCGGGACAGGGCAAGAAGAGGCTACACCTTC	CASNRDRARRGYTF
TRBJ2-1	NA	NA	TRBV18	TGTGCCAGCTCACTGGGCATTTTAGCGGAAGACAATGAGCAGTTCTTC	CASSLGILAEDNEQFF
TRBJ2-1	NA	few	TRBV15	TGTGCCACCAGCAGAGACGATCGACAGGTGGGGTTCTTC	CATSRDDRQVGFF
TRBJ2-5	NA	once	TRBV19	TGTGCCAGTAGTATGGCGGGCGCGCGACAGACCCAGTACTTC	CASSMAGARQTQYF
TRBJ2-2	NA	NA	TRBV27	TGTGCCAGCAGTTTCCGGGAGATGGGCACCGGGGAGCTGTTTTTT	CASSFREMGTGELFF